Below are 12 T cell receptor beta chains sequenced from a single sample in a study of cytomegalovirus exposure and HLA in healthy donors. The primer mix had 60 Vbeta and 13 Jbeta primers. Using immunoSEQ multiplex PCR, the repertoire was profiled, and TCRdb retains in-frame clones only, with some absent. The sample consists of approximately 160,000 clones, around 78% of them appearing once. Input material: PBMCs. The receptors here all came from a woman in her thirties or forties in good health and CMV-seropositive.

The chain couples TRBV5-1 to TRBJ1-1, with 11 positions matching TRBD1. The V gene's germline CDR1 is SGHRS and CDR2 YFSETQ. V gave up 7 bases and J gave up 4 bases; unmatched junction bases: 27. This CDR3 contains 21 residues. This chain's CDR3 is CASVHSAPYRDRGRDGTEAFF. Here the CDR3 DNA reads TGCGCCAGCGTCCACTCCGCCCCCTACCGGGACAGGGGGAGGGATGGCACTGAAGCTTTCTTT. Full variable domain (outside the CDR3, taken from reference TRBV5-1 and TRBJ1-1): KAGVTQTPRYLIKTRGQQVTLSCSPISGHRSVSWYQQTPGQGLQFLFEYFSETQRNKGNFPGRFSGRQFSNSRSEMNVSTLELGDSALYLCASVHSAPYRDRGRDGTEAFFGQGTRLTVV.

The gene calls are TRBV9 and TRBJ1-2; D unresolved. CDR3 length: 16 amino acids. The germline V gene encodes CDR1 SGDLS and CDR2 YYNGEE. Deletions cut 4 bases from V and 1 base from J, with 17 bases between. The CDR3 nucleotides are TGTGCCAGCAGCCCCACTAGAACAACCGATAACTATGGCTACACCTTC. It is translated as CASSPTRTTDNYGYTF.

The V call is TRBV4-3, the J call TRBJ2-2; D uncertain. The CDR3 runs 14 residues. The V gene's germline CDR1 is LGHNA and CDR2 YSLEER. Trimming removed 0 bases from V and 6 bases from J, with 8 bases in between. The CDR3: CASSQDSLAGELFF. The CDR3 nucleotides are TGCGCCAGCAGCCAAGATAGTTTAGCCGGGGAGCTGTTTTTT.

V and J are TRBV9 and TRBJ1-1; D is uncertain. The CDR3 runs 14 residues. Looked up from germline, CDR1 is SGDLS and CDR2 is YYNGEE. V lost 2 bases to trimming and J lost 1 base, with 9 bases between them. Here the CDR3 DNA reads TGTGCCAGCAGCGTTCGGTGGTCGAACACTGAAGCTTTCTTT. Encoded protein: CASSVRWSNTEAFF.

CDR3 nucleotide sequence: TGTGCCAGTAGTAGACAGGGGGCTAACACCGGGGAGCTGTTTTTT. This codes for CASSRQGANTGELFF. The rearrangement links TRBV19 to TRBJ2-2; 10 nucleotides line up with TRBD1. The CDR3 sequence is 15 residues long. Unmatched junction bases numbered 1, after V lost 4 bases and J lost 2 bases. Germline CDR1 reads LNHDA; CDR2 reads SQIVND (reference sequence). The full variable domain, in which reference TRBV19 and TRBJ2-2 provide the parts outside the CDR3, is DGGITQSPKYLFRKEGQNVTLSCEQNLNHDAMYWYRQDPGQGLRLIYYSQIVNDFQKGDIAEGYSVSREKKESFPLTVTSAQKNPTAFYLCASSRQGANTGELFFGEGSRLTVL.

This clone was picked up one time. The V gene is TRBV6-1, the J gene TRBJ2-4; D not certain. Germline CDR1 reads MNHNS; CDR2 reads SASEGT. This CDR3 region has 16 residues. V lost 4 bases and J lost 0, with 13 bases in between. For the CDR3, the DNA is TGTGCCAGCAGTGTAGAGAGGAGAGTAGCCAAAAACATTCAGTACTTC. Amino acid sequence: CASSVERRVAKNIQYF.

The CDR3 loop is CASSQNTTGKETQYF. The CDR3 coding sequence is TGCGCCAGCAGTCAAAATACGACAGGGAAGGAGACCCAGTACTTC. The rearrangement links TRBV23-1 to TRBJ2-5; the match to TRBD1 covers 7 bases. TRBV23-1 is assigned to the ORF class and has an uncertain function. The CDR3 is 15 residues long. V dropped 2 bases and J dropped 5; count of bases not matched to a gene: 8.

The CDR3 sequence is CASSPFDRNEQYF. Written as DNA, the CDR3 is TGTGCCAGCAGTCCTTTCGACAGGAACGAGCAGTACTTC. J is TRBJ2-7 and V is TRBV6-1, with D perhaps matching TRBD1 (6 bases). Trimming cost V 5 bases and J 5 bases, with 13 bases left between them. Germline V gives CDR1 MNHNS, CDR2 SASEGT. This CDR3 is 13 amino acids long.

The V call is TRBV4-2, the J call TRBJ2-5; D is perhaps TRBD2 (5 bases). The germline CDR1 and CDR2 sequences are LGHNA and YNFKEQ. V shed 1 base and J shed 5 bases, with 11 bases lying between them. The CDR3 contains 14 residues. The CDR3 reads CASSQGRESETQYF. The CDR3 DNA reads as TGTGCCAGCAGCCAAGGACGGGAATCGGAGACCCAGTACTTC.

This clone was seen only a few times. The rearrangement links TRBV29-1 to TRBJ2-4, with 9 bases lining up with TRBD2. V lost 7 bases, J lost 0 bases, and 4 bases stayed unmatched. The length of the CDR3 is 14 residues. The germline V gene has CDR1 SQVTM and CDR2 ANQGSEA. CDR3 DNA: TGCAGCGCTAAAGCGGGGGGAGCCAAAAACATTCAGTACTTC. Translated, it gives CSAKAGGAKNIQYF.

The J gene is TRBJ2-3, the V gene TRBV7-3, with D maybe TRBD2 (6 bases). This CDR3 spans 15 amino acids. Trimming shortened V by 5 bases and J by 0 bases, and 12 bases separated the two germline ends. CDR1 SGHTA and CDR2 FQGTGA come from the germline V gene. The CDR3 region is CASSVRRGSTDTQYF. CDR3 bases: TGTGCCAGCAGCGTACGGCGGGGCAGCACAGATACGCAGTATTTT.

This clone was seen a single time. The chain is built from TRBV19 and TRBJ1-2; D might be TRBD1 (6 bases). The CDR3 sequence is 13 residues long. Trimming took 5 bases from V and 7 from J, leaving 14 bases between them. The V gene's germline CDR1 is LNHDA and CDR2 SQIVND (reference sequence). CDR3 in amino acids: CASSLRQVGGYTF. CDR3 bases: TGTGCCAGTAGTCTGAGACAGGTCGGTGGCTACACCTTC.